This note documents a single T cell receptor (beta chain) sequence. Its antigen is undetermined. This entry comes from a study of post-analysis software for immune sequencing data. As for the study in general: There were relapsing-remitting, secondary progressive and progressive-relapsing multiple sclerosis among the disease courses included.

TCR beta cDNA libraries had unique molecular identifiers. In TCRdb, the PCR reads were re-called with MiXCR into one record per CDR3 protein. The table shows 650,000 to 850,000 distinct CDR3 sequences, with around 50% occurring only once. Deletions cut 6 bases from V and 4 bases from J, with 15 bases between. The CDR3 consists of 14 residues. Germline V lookup: CDR1 MNHNS, CDR2 SASEGT. Study-wide results and caveats: Comparison of patients with controls showed roughly five TRBV segments more frequent in patients, TRBV5-6, TRBV5-1 and TRBV20-1 among them. Significantly lower normalized Chao1 diversity was found in patients with multiple sclerosis relative to controls.

The sequencing sample was made of blood. The TCR originated in a girl aged 10-17 years with multiple sclerosis. V gene TRBV6-1 combines with J gene TRBJ2-5; D possibly uses TRBD1 or TRBD2 (5 bases each). CDR3 sequence: CASSQGGRGETQYF. The CDR3 coding sequence is TGTGCCAGCAGCCAGGGCGGTCGGGGAGAGACCCAGTACTTC.